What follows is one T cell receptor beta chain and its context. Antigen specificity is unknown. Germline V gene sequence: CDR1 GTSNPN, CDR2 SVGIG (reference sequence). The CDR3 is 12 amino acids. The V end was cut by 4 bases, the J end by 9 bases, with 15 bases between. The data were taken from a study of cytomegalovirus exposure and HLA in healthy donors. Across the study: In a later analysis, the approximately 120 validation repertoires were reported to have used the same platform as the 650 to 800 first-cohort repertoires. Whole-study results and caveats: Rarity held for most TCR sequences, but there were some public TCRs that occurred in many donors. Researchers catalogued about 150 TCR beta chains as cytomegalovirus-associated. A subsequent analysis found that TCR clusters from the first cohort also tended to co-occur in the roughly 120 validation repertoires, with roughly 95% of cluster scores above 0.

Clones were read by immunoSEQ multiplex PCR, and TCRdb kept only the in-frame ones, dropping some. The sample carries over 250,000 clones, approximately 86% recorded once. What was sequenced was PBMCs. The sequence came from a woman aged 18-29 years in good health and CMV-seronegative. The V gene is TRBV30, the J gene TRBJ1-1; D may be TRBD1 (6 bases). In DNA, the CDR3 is TGTGCCTGGACCCAGGGGCAGGCTAAAGCTTTCTTT. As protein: CAWTQGQAKAFF.